This TCR beta chain was recorded in a study of beta chain features in type 1 diabetes. Whole-study context: Over all samples combined, around 110 million sorted cells were examined.

Since all of the isolated RNA was reverse transcribed, expressed TCRB transcripts were what got sequenced. Generated by immunoSEQ multiplex PCR, the TCRdb table keeps only in-frame clones and is missing some. The repertoire has under 400,000 clones, around 12% of them found once; the top ten carry 0.01%. Sorting of CD4+ naive, central memory, regulatory and stem cell-like memory cells was performed via CD45RO/CCR7/CD25/CD127/CD95/CD27. Purities over 98% were achieved in all sorted populations. Study-level points and caveats: In type 1 diabetes patients, VDJ junctions had fewer insertions; deletions at these junctions were more frequent. A moderate, significant TCRB CDR3 shortening appeared in type 1 diabetes across four CD4+ subsets.

Germline lookup yields CDR1 DFQATT and CDR2 SNEGSKA (reference sequence). This CDR3 is built from 10 residues. V was trimmed by 6 bases and J by 7 bases, leaving 7 bases between them. In regard to this clone: No antigen is known for it.

This clonotype originated in a woman in her late teens or twenties with type 1 diabetes. The sequencing input was naive CD4+ T cells from blood. The chain recombines TRBV20-1 with TRBJ2-4; D remains unclear. This CDR3 reads CSAAENIQYF. DNA of the CDR3: TGCAGTGCCGCCGAGAACATTCAGTACTTC.